The next 19 T cell receptor beta chains were all read from a single sample in a study of T cells in Graves' hyperthyroidism and ophthalmopathy (dated by TCRdb to between 2018 and 2021). Library method: multiplex PCR. Instrument used: Illumina HiSeq 2000. Amplification of TCR beta CDR3 regions was carried out from RNA transcripts. For the first round of RT-PCR on the TCR CDR3, the HTBI primer set was used together with the Qiagen OneStep RT-PCR kit. TCRdb's own reprocessing of the public reads used fastp at Q25 and MiXCR and kept productive beta chains. When rows share a CDR3 protein, they turn into one entry using the most common DNA and genes. Recorded for this sample are 490,000 or so distinct CDR3 sequences; 22% of them occurred a single time. The ten biggest clones cover around 47% of the sample. The sequenced material came from blood. The receptors were sampled from an older woman with Graves' ophthalmopathy.

The chain is built from TRBV28 and TRBJ2-1; 12 positions match TRBD2. This CDR3 region has 13 residues. Germline-derived CDR1 and CDR2 are MDHEN and SYDVKM. The V and J ends lost 10 bases and 6 bases, in that order; junction bases with no gene match: 4. CDR3 loop: CAIRTSGVNEQFF. The CDR3 DNA is TGTGCCATCCGGACTAGCGGGGTCAATGAGCAGTTCTTC.

The chain has TRBV7-6 and TRBJ2-7, with 8 positions matching TRBD1. The CDR3 totals 16 residues. From germline, CDR1 is SGHVS and CDR2 FNYEAQ. V lost 5 bases and J lost 3; bases outside the gene matches: 12. CDR3 bases: TGTGCCAGCAGCGCCGGGGTGGGACAGGACCACTACGAGCAGTACTTC. Translated: CASSAGVGQDHYEQYF.

The CDR3 DNA sequence: TGTGCCTGGAGTGTTAGGAGACAGGCATATGGCTACACCTTC. Residues: CAWSVRRQAYGYTF. This chain joins TRBV30 and TRBJ1-2; TRBD1 is a possible D gene (6 bases). Between the trimmed V and J ends, which lost 0 bases and 5 bases, there was a span of 13 bases. CDR1 is GTSNPN, CDR2 SVGIG, per germline (reference sequence). There are 14 residues in the CDR3.

This clonotype came up a few times. This chain links TRBV7-9 with TRBJ1-1; D gene uncertain. Germline loops: CDR1 SEHNR, CDR2 FQNEAQ (reference sequence). The V end was cut by 2 bases, the J end by 0 bases, with 13 bases between. This CDR3 is 16 amino acids long. CDR3 loop: CASSLSRFGLNTEAFF. Written as DNA, the CDR3 is TGTGCCAGCAGCTTAAGTAGGTTCGGCCTGAACACTGAAGCTTTCTTT.

The genes are TRBV28 and TRBJ1-5, with D perhaps matching TRBD1 (6 bases). The CDR3 covers 15 residues. V was trimmed by 2 bases and J by 4 bases, leaving 12 bases between them. The germline gives CDR1 MDHEN, CDR2 SYDVKM. The CDR3 DNA reads as TGTGCCAGCAGTTTAGGGTCAGGGGAGAATCAGCCCCAGCATTTT. It yields the protein CASSLGSGENQPQHF.

The chain employs TRBV10-3 and TRBJ2-5; TRBD2 might be the D (5 bases). Germline V gene lookup returns CDR1 ENHRY and CDR2 SYGVKD. V lost 1 base and J 9 bases, leaving 12 bases between the germline ends. The CDR3 sequence is 13 residues long. Here the CDR3 DNA reads TGTGCCATCAGTGAGTTCCTAGGGCGGGCCCAGTACTTC. This translates into CAISEFLGRAQYF.

The V call is TRBV19, the J call TRBJ2-5; D is possibly TRBD1 or TRBD2 (5 bases each). V was pared by 8 bases and J by 4 bases, with 14 bases between. The germline V gene encodes CDR1 LNHDA and CDR2 SQIVND (reference sequence). This CDR3 is built from 13 residues. The CDR3 nucleotides are TGTGCCAGTCAGCCCAGGGACGGAGAGACCCAGTACTTC. Residues: CASQPRDGETQYF.

This clonotype was counted a few times. V and J are TRBV7-2 and TRBJ1-2, with D perhaps matching TRBD1 (5 bases). The germline V gene has CDR1 SGHTA and CDR2 FQGNSA. The CDR3 length is 14 residues. V was clipped by 1 base and J by 2 bases, with 8 bases between them. CDR3 sequence: CASSLETANYGYTF. CDR3 DNA: TGTGCCAGCAGCTTAGAGACAGCGAACTATGGCTACACCTTC. The complete variable domain, with remaining parts taken from reference TRBV7-2 and TRBJ1-2, reads GAGVSQSPSNKVTEKGKDVELRCDPISGHTALYWYRQSLGQGLEFLIYFQGNSAPDKSGLPSDRFSAERTGGSVSTLTIQRTQQEDSAVYLCASSLETANYGYTFGSGTRLTVV.

The chain links TRBV7-3 to TRBJ2-7; TRBD2 matches 12 bases. Germline CDR1 SGHTA, CDR2 FQGTGA. V shed 6 bases and J 3 bases; nucleotides not matched to a gene: 6. The CDR3 sequence is 15 residues long. The CDR3 DNA reads TGTGCCAGCAGTTCGGGACTAGCGGGCGACTACGAGCAGTACTTC. This encodes CASSSGLAGDYEQYF.

J is TRBJ1-5 and V is TRBV6-5; the D gene is possibly TRBD1 (6 bases). V lost 0 bases and J 7 bases, leaving 13 bases between the germline ends. Germline V lookup: CDR1 MNHEY, CDR2 SVGAGI. This CDR3 has 15 amino acids. The CDR3 DNA sequence: TGTGCCAGCAGTTACTCATCGGGGGCCAGGCAGCCCCAGCATTTT. This translates into CASSYSSGARQPQHF.

The chain couples TRBV12-3 or TRBV12-4 to TRBJ2-7; D not certain. The CDR3 spans 12 residues. V gave up 11 bases and J gave up 5 bases, with 16 bases separating them. CDR3 in amino acids: CAVAWDMHEQYF. CDR3 nucleotide sequence: TGTGCCGTTGCCTGGGATATGCACGAGCAGTACTTC.

As regards this clonotype: One end of the junction fails to match germline, which may point to a read error. J is TRBJ1-1 and V is TRBV5-1; tentatively, D is TRBD1 (6 bases). Looked up from germline, CDR1 is SGHRS and CDR2 is YFSETQ. This CDR3 comprises 17 residues. CDR3 in amino acids: CASRLAGVQGLNTEAFF. CDR3 bases: TGCGCCAGCAGATTGGCAGGGGTGCAGGGTCTGAACACTGAAGCTTTCTTT.

This clonotype was counted between two and nine times. A much larger clone sits a single nucleotide away, making a read error possible. The chain joins TRBV28 to TRBJ1-5; D is unclear. This CDR3 is built from 14 residues. The germline V gene has CDR1 MDHEN and CDR2 SYDVKM. CDR3 nucleotides: TGTGCCAGCAGTTTAGAGGGTGGTAATCGGCCCCAGCATTTT. It translates to CASSLEGGNRPQHF.

The rearrangement links TRBV6-1 to TRBJ2-7; 8 bases map to TRBD1. The CDR3 contains 15 residues. Losses at the gene ends were 7 bases for V and 0 bases for J; bases not matched to a gene: 8. Germline CDR1 is MNHNS and CDR2 is SASEGT. The CDR3 protein is CASNIDRGGSYEQYF. As DNA, the CDR3 is TGTGCCAGCAATATTGACAGGGGTGGCTCCTACGAGCAGTACTTC.

The sample holds many counts of this clonotype. The chain recombines TRBV7-2 with TRBJ2-3; D is uncertain. The CDR3 contains 11 residues. Germline CDR1 SGHTA, CDR2 FQGNSA. V lost 2 bases and J lost 7, with 4 bases in between. CDR3 protein: CASSLRHTQYF. The CDR3 nucleotides are TGTGCCAGCAGCTTACGTCATACGCAGTATTTT. Looking up the rest from reference TRBV7-2 and TRBJ2-3 gives the full variable domain: GAGVSQSPSNKVTEKGKDVELRCDPISGHTALYWYRQSLGQGLEFLIYFQGNSAPDKSGLPSDRFSAERTGGSVSTLTIQRTQQEDSAVYLCASSLRHTQYFGPGTRLTVL.

This rearrangement joins TRBV6-1 to TRBJ2-2; D gene unclear. The CDR3 contains 17 residues. Per the germline V gene, CDR1 is MNHNS and CDR2 is SASEGT. V was trimmed by 1 base and J by 1 base, leaving 13 bases between them. In DNA, the CDR3 is TGTGCCAGCAGTGAAGTAGAACTATCTTTGAACACCGGGGAGCTGTTTTTT. It translates to CASSEVELSLNTGELFF.

Ten or more counts support this clonotype. The CDR3 bases are TGCAGTGCTAGAGATCCCAGCGGACCCACAGATACGCAGTATTTT. Its translation: CSARDPSGPTDTQYF. The chain joins TRBV20-1 to TRBJ2-3; weak D call: TRBD2 (5 bases). V was cut by 0 bases and J by 2 bases, with 12 bases left in between. Germline V gene lookup returns CDR1 DFQATT and CDR2 SNEGSKA (reference sequence). The CDR3 spans 15 residues.

Many counts were recorded for this clonotype. J is TRBJ2-1 and V is TRBV10-3; D ambiguous. V shed 7 bases and J shed 6 bases, with 16 bases lying between them. This CDR3 comprises 14 residues. In germline, CDR1 is ENHRY, CDR2 SYGVKD. The CDR3 spells CAINTESGPNEQFF. CDR3 nucleotides: TGTGCCATCAATACAGAATCAGGTCCCAATGAGCAGTTCTTC.

The table lists this clonotype with many counts. The chain carries TRBV7-3 and TRBJ2-1, with D unresolved. Trimming removed 4 bases from V and 0 bases from J, with 13 bases in between. In germline, CDR1 is SGHTA, CDR2 FQGTGA. This CDR3 is 16 amino acids long. The CDR3 sequence: CASSWAGSSSYNEQFF. The CDR3 DNA is TGTGCCAGCAGCTGGGCCGGCAGTAGCTCCTACAATGAGCAGTTCTTC.